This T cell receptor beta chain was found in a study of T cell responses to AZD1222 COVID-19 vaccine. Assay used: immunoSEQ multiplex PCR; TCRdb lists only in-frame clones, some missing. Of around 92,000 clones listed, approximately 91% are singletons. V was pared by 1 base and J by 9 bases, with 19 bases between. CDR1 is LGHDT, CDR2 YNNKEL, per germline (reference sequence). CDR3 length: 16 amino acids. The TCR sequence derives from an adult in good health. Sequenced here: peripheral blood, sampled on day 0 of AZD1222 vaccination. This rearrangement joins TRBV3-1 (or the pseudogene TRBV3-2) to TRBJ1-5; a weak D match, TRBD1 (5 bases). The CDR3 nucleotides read TGTGCCAGCAGCCAAGTCAAACAGGCCACCCAATGGCCCCAGCATTTT. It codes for CASSQVKQATQWPQHF.